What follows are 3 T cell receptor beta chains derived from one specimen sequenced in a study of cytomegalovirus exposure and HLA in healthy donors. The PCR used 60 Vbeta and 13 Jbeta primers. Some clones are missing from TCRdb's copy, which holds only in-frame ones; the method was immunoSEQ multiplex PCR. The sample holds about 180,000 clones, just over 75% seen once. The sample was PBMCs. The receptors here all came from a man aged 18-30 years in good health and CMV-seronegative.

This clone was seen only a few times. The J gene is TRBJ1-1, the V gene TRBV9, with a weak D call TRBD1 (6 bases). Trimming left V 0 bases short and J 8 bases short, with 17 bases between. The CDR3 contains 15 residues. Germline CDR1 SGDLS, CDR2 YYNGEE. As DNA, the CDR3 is TGTGCCAGCAGCGTAGATGTGGGACACCAAGTCGAAGCTTTCTTT. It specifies CASSVDVGHQVEAFF.

The CDR3 DNA is TGTGCCAGCAGCTTAGCAGGGGCCACTGAAGCTTTCTTT. It specifies CASSLAGATEAFF. The chain joins TRBV7-8 to TRBJ1-1; tentative D call: TRBD1 (5 bases). The CDR3 is made up of 13 amino acids. Trimming shortened V by 0 bases and J by 4 bases, and 6 bases separated the two germline ends. Per the germline V gene, CDR1 is SGHVS and CDR2 is FQNEAQ.

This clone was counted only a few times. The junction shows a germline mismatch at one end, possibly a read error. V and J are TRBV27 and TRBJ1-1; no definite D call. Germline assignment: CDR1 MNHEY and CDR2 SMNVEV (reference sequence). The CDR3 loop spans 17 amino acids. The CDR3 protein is CASSLFQSRGRNAEAFF. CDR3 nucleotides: TGTGCCAGCAGTTTATTTCAAAGTCGGGGAAGGAACGCTGAAGCTTTCTTT.